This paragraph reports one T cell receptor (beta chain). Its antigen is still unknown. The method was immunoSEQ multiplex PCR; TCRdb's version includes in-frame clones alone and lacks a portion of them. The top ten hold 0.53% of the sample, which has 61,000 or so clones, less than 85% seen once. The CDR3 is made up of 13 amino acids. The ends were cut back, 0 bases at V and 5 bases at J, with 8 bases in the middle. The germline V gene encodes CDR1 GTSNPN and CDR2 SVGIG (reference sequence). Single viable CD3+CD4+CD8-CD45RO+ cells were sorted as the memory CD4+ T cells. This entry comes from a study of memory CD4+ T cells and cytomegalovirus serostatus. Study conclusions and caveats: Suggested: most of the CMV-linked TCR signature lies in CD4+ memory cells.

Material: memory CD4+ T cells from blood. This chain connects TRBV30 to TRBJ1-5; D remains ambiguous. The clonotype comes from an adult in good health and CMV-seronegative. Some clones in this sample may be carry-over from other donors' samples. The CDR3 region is CAWSVGTDQPQHF. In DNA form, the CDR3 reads TGTGCCTGGAGTGTAGGCACCGATCAGCCCCAGCATTTT.